This T cell receptor (beta chain) was identified during a study of blood T cell repertoires in COVID-19. Whole-study context: Italy, Spain and the United States were the sources of the convalescent and acute COVID-19 samples. T cells, B-cell-depleted T cells, or PBMCs provided the cDNA or gDNA that served as material.

The protocol was immunoSEQ multiplex PCR, while the TCRdb copy is restricted to in-frame clones and leaves out a portion. The repertoire has about 240,000 clones, 82% of them found once; the top ten carry roughly an eighth. The sequencing sample was made of peripheral blood. The sequence was collected from a woman between 55 and 75 years old with active or convalescent COVID-19.

The CDR3 spells CASSEGWQGGGYTF. Here the CDR3 DNA reads TGTGCCAGCAGTGAAGGGTGGCAGGGTGGCGGCTACACCTTC. The chain is built from TRBV2 and TRBJ1-2; D possibly corresponds to TRBD1 (5 bases). Germline-derived CDR1 and CDR2 are SNHLY and FYNNEI. CDR3 size: 14 residues. Trimming removed 1 base at V and 8 bases at J, with 14 bases between.